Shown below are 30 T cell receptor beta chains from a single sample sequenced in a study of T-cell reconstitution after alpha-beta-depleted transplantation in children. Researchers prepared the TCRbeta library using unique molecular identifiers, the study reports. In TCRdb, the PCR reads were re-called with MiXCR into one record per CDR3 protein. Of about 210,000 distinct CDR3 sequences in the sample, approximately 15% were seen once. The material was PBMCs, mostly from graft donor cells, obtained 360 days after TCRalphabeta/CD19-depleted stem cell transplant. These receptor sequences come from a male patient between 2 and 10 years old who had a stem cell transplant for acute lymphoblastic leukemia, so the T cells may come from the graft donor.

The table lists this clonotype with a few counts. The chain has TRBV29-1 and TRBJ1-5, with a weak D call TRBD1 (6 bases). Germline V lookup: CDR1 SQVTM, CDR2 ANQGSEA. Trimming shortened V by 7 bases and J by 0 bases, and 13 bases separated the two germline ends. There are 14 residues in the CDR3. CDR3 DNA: TGCAGCGCCCAGACAGGAGGTAGCAATCAGCCCCAGCATTTT. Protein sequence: CSAQTGGSNQPQHF.

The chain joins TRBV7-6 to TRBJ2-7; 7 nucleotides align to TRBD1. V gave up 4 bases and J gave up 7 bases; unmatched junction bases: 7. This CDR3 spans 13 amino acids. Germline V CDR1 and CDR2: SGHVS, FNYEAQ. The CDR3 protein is CASSYRQGREQYF. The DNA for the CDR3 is TGTGCCAGCAGCTACCGACAGGGTCGGGAGCAGTACTTC.

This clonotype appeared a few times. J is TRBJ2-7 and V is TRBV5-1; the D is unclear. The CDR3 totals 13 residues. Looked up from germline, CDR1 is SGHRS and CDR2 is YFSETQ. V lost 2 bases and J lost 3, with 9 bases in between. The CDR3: CASSFLVNYEQYF. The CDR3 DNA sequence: TGCGCCAGCAGCTTTTTGGTGAACTACGAGCAGTACTTC.

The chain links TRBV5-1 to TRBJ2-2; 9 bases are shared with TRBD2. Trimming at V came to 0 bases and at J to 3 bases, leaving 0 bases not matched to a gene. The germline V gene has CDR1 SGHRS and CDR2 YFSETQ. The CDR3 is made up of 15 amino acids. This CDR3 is CASSLGLADTGELFF. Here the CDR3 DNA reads TGCGCCAGCAGCTTGGGACTAGCGGACACCGGGGAGCTGTTTTTT.

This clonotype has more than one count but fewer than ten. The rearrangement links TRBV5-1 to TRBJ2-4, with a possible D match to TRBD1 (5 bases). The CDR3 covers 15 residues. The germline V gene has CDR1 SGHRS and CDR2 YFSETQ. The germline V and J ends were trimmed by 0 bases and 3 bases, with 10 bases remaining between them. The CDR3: CASSLAGNDKNIQYF. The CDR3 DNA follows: TGCGCCAGCAGCTTGGCAGGGAATGACAAAAACATTCAGTACTTC.

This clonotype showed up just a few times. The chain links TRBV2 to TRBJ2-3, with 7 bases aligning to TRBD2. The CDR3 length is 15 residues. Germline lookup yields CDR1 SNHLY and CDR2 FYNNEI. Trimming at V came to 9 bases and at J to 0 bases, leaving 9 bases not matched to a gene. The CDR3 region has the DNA TGTGCCAGACTCTGGCGGGGGACTAGCACAGATACGCAGTATTTT. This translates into CARLWRGTSTDTQYF.

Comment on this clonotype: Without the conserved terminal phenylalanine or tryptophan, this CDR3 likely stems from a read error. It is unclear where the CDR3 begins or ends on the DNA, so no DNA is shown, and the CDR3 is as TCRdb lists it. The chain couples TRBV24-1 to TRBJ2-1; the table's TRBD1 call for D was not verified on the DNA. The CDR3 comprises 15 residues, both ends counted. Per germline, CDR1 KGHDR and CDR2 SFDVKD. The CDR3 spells CATSDPHCKDRTPTV.

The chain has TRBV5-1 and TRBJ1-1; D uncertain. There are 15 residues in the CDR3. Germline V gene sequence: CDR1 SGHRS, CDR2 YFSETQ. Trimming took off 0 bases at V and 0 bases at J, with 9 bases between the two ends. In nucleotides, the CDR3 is TGCGCCAGCAGCTTGGAACCGGGATTGAACACTGAAGCTTTCTTT. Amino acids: CASSLEPGLNTEAFF.

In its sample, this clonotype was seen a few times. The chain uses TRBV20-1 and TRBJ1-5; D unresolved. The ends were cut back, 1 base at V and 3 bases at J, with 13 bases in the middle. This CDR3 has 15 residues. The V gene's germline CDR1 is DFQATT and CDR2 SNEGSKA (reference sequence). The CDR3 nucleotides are TGCAGTGCTAGAGCTTTCCGGCAGTCCAATCAGCCCCAGCATTTT. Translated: CSARAFRQSNQPQHF.

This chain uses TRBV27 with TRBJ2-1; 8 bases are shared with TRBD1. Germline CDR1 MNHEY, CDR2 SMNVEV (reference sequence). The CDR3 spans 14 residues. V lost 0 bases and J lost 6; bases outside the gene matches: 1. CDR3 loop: CASSLSTGGNEQFF. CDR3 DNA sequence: TGTGCCAGCAGTTTATCCACAGGGGGCAATGAGCAGTTCTTC.

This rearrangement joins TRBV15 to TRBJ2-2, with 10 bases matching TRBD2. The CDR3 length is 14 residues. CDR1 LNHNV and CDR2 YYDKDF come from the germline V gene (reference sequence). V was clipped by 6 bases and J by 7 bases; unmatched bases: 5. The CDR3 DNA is TGTGCCACCAGTCCCGAGCGGGGGGGCGGGGAGCTGTTTTTT. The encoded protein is CATSPERGGGELFF. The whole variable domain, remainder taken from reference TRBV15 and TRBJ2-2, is DAMVIQNPRYQVTQFGKPVTLSCSQTLNHNVMYWYQQKSSQAPKLLFHYYDKDFNNEADTPDNFQSRRPNTSFCFLDIRSPGLGDTAMYLCATSPERGGGELFFGEGSRLTVL.

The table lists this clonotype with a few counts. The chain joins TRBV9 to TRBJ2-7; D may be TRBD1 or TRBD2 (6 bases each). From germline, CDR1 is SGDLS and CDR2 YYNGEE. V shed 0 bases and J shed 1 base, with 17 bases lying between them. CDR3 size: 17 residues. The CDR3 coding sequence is TGTGCCAGCAGCGTAGAAGGGAACGGGGGCCTGTCCTACGAGCAGTACTTC. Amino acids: CASSVEGNGGLSYEQYF.

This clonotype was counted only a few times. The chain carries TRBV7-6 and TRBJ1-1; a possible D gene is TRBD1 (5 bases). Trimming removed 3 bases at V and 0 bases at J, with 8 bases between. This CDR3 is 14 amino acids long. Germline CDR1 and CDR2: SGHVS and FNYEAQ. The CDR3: CASSLTAVNTEAFF. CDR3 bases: TGTGCCAGCAGCTTGACAGCAGTGAACACTGAAGCTTTCTTT.

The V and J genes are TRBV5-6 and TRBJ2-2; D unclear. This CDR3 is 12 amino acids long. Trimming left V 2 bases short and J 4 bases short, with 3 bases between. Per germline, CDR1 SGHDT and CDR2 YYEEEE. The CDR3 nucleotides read TGTGCCAGCAGCTTCACCACCGGGGAGCTGTTTTTT. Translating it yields CASSFTTGELFF.

The CDR3 DNA sequence: TGCAGTGCTAGATATCCACGGCAGACCTCCTACGAGCAGTACTTC. Encoded protein: CSARYPRQTSYEQYF. J is TRBJ2-7 and V is TRBV20-1; no clear D. Germline CDR1 reads DFQATT; CDR2 reads SNEGSKA (reference sequence). Trimming took 2 bases from V and 0 from J, leaving 14 bases between them. The CDR3 spans 15 residues.

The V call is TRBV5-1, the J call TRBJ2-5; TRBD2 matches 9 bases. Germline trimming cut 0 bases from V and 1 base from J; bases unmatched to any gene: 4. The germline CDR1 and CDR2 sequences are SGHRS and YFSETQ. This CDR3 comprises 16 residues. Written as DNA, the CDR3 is TGCGCCAGCAGCTTGGATAGCGGGGGCACCCAAGAGACCCAGTACTTC. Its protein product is CASSLDSGGTQETQYF.

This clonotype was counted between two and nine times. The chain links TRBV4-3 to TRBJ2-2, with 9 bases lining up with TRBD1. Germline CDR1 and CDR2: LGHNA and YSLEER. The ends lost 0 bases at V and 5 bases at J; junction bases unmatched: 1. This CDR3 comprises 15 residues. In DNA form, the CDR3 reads TGCGCCAGCAGCCAAGACGGACAGGGGACCGGGGAGCTGTTTTTT. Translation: CASSQDGQGTGELFF.

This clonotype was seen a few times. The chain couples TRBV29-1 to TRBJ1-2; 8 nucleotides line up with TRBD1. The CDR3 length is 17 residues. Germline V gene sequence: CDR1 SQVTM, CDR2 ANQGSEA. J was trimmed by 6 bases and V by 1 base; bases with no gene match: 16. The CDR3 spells CSVEGRLTGAQRDGYTF. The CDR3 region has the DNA TGCAGCGTTGAAGGTCGTCTGACAGGGGCCCAACGGGATGGCTACACCTTC.

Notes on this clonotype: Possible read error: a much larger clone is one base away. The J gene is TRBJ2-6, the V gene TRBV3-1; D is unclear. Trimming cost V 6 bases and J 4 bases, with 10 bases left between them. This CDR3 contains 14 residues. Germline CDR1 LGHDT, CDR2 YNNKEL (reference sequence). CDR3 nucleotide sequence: TGTGCCAGCAGACTCATGGAAGGGGCCAACGTCCTGACTTTC. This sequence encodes CASRLMEGANVLTF.

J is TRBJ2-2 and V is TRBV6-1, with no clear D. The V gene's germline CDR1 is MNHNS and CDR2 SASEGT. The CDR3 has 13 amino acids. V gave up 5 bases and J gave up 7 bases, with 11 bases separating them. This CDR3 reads CASSPFSSGELFF. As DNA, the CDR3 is TGTGCCAGCAGTCCCTTTTCTAGCGGGGAGCTGTTTTTT.

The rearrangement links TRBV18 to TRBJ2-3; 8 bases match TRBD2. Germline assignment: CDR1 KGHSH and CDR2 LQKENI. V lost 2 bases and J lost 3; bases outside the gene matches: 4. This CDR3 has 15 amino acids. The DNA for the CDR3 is TGTGCCAGCTCACCAACAGCGGGGGCAACAGATACGCAGTATTTT. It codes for CASSPTAGATDTQYF.

The DNA for the CDR3 is TGCAGTGCTAGCCCCACGGGACGTTCTAACTATGGCTACACCTTC. Its protein is CSASPTGRSNYGYTF. This chain joins TRBV20-1 and TRBJ1-2; D might be TRBD1 (5 bases). Looked up from germline, CDR1 is DFQATT and CDR2 is SNEGSKA (reference sequence). The ends were cut back, 3 bases at V and 0 bases at J, with 14 bases in the middle. This CDR3 has 15 amino acids.

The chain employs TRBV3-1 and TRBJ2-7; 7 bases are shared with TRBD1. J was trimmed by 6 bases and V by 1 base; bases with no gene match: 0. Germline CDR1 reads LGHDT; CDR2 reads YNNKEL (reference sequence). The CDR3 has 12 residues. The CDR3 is CASSQGQGEQYF. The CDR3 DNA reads TGTGCCAGCAGCCAAGGACAGGGCGAGCAGTACTTC.

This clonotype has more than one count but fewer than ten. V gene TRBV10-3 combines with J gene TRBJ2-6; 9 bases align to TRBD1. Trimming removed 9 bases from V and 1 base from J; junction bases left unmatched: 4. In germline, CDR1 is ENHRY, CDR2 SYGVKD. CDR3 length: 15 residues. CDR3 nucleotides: TGTGCCATTTCCGACAGGGGGTCTGGGGCCAACGTCCTGACTTTC. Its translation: CAISDRGSGANVLTF.

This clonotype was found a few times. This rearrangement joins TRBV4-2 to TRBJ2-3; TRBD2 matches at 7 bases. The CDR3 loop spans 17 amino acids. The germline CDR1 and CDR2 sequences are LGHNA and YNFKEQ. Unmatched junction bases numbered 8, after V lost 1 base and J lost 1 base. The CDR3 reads CASSQGWAGDGTDTQYF. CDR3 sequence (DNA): TGTGCCAGCAGCCAAGGTTGGGCGGGGGATGGCACAGATACGCAGTATTTT.

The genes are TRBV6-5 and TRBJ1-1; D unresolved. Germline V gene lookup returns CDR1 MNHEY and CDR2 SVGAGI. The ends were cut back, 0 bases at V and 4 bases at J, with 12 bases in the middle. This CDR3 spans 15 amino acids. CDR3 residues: CASSYSSQEGTEAFF. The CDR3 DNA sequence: TGTGCCAGCAGTTACTCGTCTCAGGAAGGCACTGAAGCTTTCTTT.

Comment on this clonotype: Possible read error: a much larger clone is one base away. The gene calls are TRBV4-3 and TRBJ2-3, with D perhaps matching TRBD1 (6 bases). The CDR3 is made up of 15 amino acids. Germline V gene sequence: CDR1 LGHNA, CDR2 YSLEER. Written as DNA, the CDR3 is TGCGCCAGCAGCCAAGATAGACTGAGGACAGATTCGCAGTATTTT. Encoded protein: CASSQDRLRTDSQYF.

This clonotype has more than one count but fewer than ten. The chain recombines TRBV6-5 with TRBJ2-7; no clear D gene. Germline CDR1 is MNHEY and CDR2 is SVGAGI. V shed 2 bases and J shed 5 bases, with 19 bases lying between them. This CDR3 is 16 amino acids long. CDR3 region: CASSYHAGRNVHEQYF. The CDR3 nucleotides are TGTGCCAGCAGTTACCACGCAGGACGGAACGTCCACGAGCAGTACTTC.

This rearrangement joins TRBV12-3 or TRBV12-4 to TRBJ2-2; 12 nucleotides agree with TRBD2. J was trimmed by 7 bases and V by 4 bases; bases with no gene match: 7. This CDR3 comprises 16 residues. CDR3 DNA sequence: TGTGCCAGCAGTTGGCTAGCGGGGGGGCCGAGCGGGGAGCTGTTTTTT. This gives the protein CASSWLAGGPSGELFF.

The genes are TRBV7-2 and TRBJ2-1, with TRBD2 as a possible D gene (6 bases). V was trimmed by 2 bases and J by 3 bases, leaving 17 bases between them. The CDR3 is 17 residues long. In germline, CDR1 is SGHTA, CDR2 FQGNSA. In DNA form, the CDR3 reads TGTGCCAGCAGCTTACAGTCCCCAGCGGAGGGCTACAATGAGCAGTTCTTC. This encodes CASSLQSPAEGYNEQFF.